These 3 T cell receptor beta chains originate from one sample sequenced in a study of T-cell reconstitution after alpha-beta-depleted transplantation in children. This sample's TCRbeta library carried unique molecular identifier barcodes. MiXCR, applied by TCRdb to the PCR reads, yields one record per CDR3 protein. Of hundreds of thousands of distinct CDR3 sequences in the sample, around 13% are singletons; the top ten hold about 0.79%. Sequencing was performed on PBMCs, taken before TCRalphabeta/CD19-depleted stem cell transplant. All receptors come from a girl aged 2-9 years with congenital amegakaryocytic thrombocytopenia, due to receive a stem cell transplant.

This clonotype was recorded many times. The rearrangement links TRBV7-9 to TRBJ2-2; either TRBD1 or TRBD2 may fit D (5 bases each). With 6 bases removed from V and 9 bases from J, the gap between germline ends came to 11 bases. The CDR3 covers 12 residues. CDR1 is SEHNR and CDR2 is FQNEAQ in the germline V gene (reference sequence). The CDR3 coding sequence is TGTGCCAGCAGTCACGGGGACCGGGAGCTGTTTTTT. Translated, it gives CASSHGDRELFF. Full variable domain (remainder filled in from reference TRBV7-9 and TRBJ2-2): DTGVSQNPRHKITKRGQNVTFRCDPISEHNRLYWYRQTLGQGPEFLTYFQNEAQLEKSRLLSDRFSAERPKGSFSTLEIQRTEQGDSAMYLCASSHGDRELFFGEGSRLTVL.

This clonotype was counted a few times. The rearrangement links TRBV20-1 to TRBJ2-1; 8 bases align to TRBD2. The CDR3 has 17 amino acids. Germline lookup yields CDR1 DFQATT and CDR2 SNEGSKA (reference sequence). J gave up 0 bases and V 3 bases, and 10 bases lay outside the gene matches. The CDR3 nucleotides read TGCAGTGCTAGCTTCCCTTTCACTAGCGGCTCCTACAATGAGCAGTTCTTC. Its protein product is CSASFPFTSGSYNEQFF.

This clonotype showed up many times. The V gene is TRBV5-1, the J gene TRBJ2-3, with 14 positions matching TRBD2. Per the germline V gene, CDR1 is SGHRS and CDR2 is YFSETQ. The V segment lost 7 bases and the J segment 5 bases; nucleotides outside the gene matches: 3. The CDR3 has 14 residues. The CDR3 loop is CASATSGREDTQYF. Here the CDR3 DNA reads TGCGCCAGCGCGACTAGCGGGAGGGAAGATACGCAGTATTTT.